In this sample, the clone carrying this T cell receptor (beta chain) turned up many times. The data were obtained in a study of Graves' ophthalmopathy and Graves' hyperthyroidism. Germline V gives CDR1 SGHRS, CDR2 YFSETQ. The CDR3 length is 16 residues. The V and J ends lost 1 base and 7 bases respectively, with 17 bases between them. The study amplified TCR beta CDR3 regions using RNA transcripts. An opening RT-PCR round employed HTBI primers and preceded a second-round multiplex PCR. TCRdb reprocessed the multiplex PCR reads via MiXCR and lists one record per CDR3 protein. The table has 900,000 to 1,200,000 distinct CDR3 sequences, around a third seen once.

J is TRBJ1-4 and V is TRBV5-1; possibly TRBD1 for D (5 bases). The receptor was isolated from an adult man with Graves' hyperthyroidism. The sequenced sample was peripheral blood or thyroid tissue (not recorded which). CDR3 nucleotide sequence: TGCGCCAGCAGCTTGTTTTCGCCCCGCCAGGGTGAAAAACTGTTTTTT. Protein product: CASSLFSPRQGEKLFF.